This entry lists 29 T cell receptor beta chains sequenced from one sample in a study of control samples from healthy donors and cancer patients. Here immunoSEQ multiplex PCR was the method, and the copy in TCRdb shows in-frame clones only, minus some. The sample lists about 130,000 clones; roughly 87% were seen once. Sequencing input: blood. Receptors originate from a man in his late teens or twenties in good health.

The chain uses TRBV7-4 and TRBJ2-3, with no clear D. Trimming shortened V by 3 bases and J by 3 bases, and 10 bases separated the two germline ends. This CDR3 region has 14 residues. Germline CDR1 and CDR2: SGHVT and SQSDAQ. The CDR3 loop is CASSFSRRTDTQYF. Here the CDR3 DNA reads TGTGCCAGCAGCTTCTCCCGGAGAACAGATACGCAGTATTTT.

The CDR3 DNA is TGTGCCAGCGGCGGGGGGGCCCGAGGCAATCAGCCCCAGCATTTT. This sequence encodes CASGGGARGNQPQHF. This chain connects TRBV28 to TRBJ1-5, with D possibly matching TRBD1 (6 bases). The CDR3 is 15 residues long. CDR1 and CDR2 (germline): MDHEN, SYDVKM. The germline V and J ends were trimmed by 8 bases and 2 bases, with 16 bases remaining between them.

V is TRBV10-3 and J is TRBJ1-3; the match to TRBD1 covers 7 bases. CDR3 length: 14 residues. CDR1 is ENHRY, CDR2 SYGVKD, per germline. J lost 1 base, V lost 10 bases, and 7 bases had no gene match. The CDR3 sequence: CAKPTGVSGNTIYF. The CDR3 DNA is TGTGCCAAACCTACAGGGGTTTCTGGAAACACCATATATTTT.

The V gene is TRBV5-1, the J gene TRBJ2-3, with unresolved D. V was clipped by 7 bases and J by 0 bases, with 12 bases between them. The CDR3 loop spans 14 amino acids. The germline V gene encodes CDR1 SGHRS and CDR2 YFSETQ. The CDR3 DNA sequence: TGCGCCAGCCAGGCGCGGTCTAGCACAGATACGCAGTATTTT. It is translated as CASQARSSTDTQYF.

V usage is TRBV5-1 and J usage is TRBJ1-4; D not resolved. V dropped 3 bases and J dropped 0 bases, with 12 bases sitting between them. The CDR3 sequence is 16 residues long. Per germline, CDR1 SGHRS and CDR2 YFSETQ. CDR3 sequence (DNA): TGCGCCAGCAGCTCTAGGACCGGCGCAACTAATGAAAAACTGTTTTTT. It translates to CASSSRTGATNEKLFF. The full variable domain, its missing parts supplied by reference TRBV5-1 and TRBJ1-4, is KAGVTQTPRYLIKTRGQQVTLSCSPISGHRSVSWYQQTPGQGLQFLFEYFSETQRNKGNFPGRFSGRQFSNSRSEMNVSTLELGDSALYLCASSSRTGATNEKLFFGSGTQLSVL.

CDR3: CASSFSVSGWFETQYF. CDR3 DNA: TGTGCCAGCAGCTTTTCGGTTAGCGGGTGGTTCGAGACCCAGTACTTC. The chain combines TRBV11-2 with TRBJ2-5, with 7 bases lining up with TRBD2. Losses at the gene ends were 3 bases for V and 5 bases for J; bases not matched to a gene: 12. The CDR3 has 16 amino acids. In germline, CDR1 is SGHAT, CDR2 FQNNGV.

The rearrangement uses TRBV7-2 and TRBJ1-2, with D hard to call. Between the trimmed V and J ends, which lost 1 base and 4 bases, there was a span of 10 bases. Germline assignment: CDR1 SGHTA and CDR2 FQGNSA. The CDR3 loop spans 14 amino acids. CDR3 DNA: TGTGCCAGCAGCTTAGACCTGACCCCCTATGGCTACACCTTC. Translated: CASSLDLTPYGYTF.

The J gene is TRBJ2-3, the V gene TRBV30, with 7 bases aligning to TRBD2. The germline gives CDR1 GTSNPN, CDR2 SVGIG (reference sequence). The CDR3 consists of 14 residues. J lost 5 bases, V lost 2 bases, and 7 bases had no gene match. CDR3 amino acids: CAWSLGGRIDTQYF. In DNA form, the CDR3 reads TGTGCCTGGAGTCTCGGGGGGAGGATAGATACGCAGTATTTT.

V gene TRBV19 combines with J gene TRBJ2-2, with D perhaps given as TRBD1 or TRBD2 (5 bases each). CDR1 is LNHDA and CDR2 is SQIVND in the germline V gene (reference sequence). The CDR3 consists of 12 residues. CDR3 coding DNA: TGTGCAATCGAGGGGTTTACCGGGGAGCTGTTTTTT. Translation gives CAIEGFTGELFF.

The CDR3 bases are TGTGCCAGCAGTCGAATCAGTAAAACCCTCCACTTT. Encoded protein: CASSRISKTLHF. V is TRBV6-5 and J is TRBJ1-6; D unclear. V was shortened by 5 bases and J by 14 bases, with 13 bases between the two germline ends. The CDR3 totals 12 residues. The germline CDR1 and CDR2 sequences are MNHEY and SVGAGI.

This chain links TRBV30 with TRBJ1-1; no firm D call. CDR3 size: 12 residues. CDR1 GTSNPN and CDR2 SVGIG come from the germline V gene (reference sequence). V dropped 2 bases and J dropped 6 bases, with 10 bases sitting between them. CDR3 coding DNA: TGTGCCTGGAGTCCCTCGGGCCCTGAAGCTTTCTTT. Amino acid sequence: CAWSPSGPEAFF.

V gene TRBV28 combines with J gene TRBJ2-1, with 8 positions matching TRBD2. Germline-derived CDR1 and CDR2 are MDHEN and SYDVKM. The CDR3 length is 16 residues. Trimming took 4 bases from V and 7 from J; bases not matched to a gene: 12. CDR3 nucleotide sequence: TGTGCCAGCAGTTCCCTCACCTGGACTAGCCGTAATGAGCAGTTCTTC. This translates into CASSSLTWTSRNEQFF. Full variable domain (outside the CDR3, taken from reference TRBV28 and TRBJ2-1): DVKVTQSSRYLVKRTGEKVFLECVQDMDHENMFWYRQDPGLGLRLIYFSYDVKMKEKGDIPEGYSVSREKKERFSLILESASTNQTSMYLCASSSLTWTSRNEQFFGPGTRLTVL.

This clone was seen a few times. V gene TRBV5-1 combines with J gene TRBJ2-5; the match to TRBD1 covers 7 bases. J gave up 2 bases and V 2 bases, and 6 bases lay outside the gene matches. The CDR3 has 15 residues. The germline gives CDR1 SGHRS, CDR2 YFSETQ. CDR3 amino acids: CASSFGRQGQETQYF. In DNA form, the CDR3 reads TGCGCCAGCAGCTTCGGGCGACAGGGACAAGAGACCCAGTACTTC. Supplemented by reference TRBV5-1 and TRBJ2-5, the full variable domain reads KAGVTQTPRYLIKTRGQQVTLSCSPISGHRSVSWYQQTPGQGLQFLFEYFSETQRNKGNFPGRFSGRQFSNSRSEMNVSTLELGDSALYLCASSFGRQGQETQYFGPGTRLLVL.

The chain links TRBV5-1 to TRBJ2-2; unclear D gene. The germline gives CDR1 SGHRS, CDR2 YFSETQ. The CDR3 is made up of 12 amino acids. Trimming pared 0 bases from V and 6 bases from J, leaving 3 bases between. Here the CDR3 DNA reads TGCGCCAGCAGCTTGGTTGCCGGGGAGCTGTTTTTT. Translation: CASSLVAGELFF.

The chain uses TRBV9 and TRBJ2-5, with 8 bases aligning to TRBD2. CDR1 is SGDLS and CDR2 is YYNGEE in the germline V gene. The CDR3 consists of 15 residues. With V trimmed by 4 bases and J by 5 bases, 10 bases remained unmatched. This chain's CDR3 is CASSPPGTRVETQYF. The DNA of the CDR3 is TGTGCCAGCAGCCCCCCCGGGACTAGAGTTGAGACCCAGTACTTC.

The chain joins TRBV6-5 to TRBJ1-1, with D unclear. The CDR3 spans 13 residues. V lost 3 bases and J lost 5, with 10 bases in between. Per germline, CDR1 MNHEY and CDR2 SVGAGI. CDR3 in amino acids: CASSYGQRTEAFF. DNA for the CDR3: TGTGCCAGCAGTTATGGGCAGCGTACTGAAGCTTTCTTT.

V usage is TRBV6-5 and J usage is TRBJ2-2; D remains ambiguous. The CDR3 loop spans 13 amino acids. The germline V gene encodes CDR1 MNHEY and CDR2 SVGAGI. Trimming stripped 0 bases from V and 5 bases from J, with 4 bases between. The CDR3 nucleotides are TGTGCCAGCAGTTACTCGGTAACCGGGGAGCTGTTTTTT. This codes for CASSYSVTGELFF.

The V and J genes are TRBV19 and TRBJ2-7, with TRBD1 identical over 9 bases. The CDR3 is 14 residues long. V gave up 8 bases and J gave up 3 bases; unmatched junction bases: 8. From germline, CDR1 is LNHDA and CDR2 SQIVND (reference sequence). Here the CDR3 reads CASRGGTGFYEQYF. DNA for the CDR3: TGTGCCAGTCGAGGCGGGACAGGGTTCTACGAGCAGTACTTC.

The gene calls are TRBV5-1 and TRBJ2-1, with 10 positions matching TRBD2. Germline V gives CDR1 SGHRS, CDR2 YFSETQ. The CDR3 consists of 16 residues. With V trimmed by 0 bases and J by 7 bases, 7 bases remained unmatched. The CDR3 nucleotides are TGCGCCAGCAGCTTGGTAGGTCTAGCGGGAGTTAATGAGCAGTTCTTC. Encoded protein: CASSLVGLAGVNEQFF.

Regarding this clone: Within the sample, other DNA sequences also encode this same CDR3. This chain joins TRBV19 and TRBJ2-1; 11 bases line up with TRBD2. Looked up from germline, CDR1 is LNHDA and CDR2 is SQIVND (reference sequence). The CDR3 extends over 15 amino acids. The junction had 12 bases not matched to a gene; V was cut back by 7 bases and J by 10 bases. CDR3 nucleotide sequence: TGTGCCAGTATCGGGGGTAGCGGGAGGGCCTACGAGCAGTTCTTC. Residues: CASIGGSGRAYEQFF.

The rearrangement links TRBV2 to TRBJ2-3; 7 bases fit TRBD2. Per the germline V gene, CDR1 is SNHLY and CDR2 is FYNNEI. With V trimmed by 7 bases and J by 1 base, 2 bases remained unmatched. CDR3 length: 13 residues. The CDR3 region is CASILAGTDTQYF. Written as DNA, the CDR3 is TGTGCCAGCATCCTAGCGGGCACAGATACGCAGTATTTT.

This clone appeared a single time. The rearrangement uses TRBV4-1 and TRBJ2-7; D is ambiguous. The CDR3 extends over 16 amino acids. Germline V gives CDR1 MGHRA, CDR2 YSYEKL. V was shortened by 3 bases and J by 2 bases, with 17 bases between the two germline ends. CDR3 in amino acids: CASSHPGTVVPYEQYF. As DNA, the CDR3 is TGCGCCAGCAGCCACCCCGGAACAGTCGTGCCCTACGAGCAGTACTTC.

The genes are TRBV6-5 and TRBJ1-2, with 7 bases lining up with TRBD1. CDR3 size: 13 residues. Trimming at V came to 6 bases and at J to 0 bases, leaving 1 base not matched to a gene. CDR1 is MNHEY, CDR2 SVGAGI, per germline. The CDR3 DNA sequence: TGTGCCAGCAGGGGACAGCCTAACTATGGCTACACCTTC. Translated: CASRGQPNYGYTF.

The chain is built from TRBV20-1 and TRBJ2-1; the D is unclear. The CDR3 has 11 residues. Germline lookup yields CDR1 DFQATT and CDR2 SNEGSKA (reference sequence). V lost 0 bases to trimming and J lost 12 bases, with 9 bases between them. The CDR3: CSARDPPGQFF. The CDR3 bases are TGCAGTGCTAGAGATCCCCCTGGGCAGTTCTTC.

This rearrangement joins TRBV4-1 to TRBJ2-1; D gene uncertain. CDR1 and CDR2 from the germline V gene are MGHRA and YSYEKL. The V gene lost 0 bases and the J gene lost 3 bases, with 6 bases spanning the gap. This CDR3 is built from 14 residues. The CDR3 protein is CASSQDGFYNEQFF. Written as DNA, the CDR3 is TGCGCCAGCAGCCAAGATGGGTTCTACAATGAGCAGTTCTTC.

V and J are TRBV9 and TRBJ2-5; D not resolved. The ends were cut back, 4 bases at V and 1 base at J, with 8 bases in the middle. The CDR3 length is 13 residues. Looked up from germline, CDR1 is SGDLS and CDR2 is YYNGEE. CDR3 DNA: TGTGCCAGCAGCCCCCACCCCCAAGAGACCCAGTACTTC. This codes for CASSPHPQETQYF.

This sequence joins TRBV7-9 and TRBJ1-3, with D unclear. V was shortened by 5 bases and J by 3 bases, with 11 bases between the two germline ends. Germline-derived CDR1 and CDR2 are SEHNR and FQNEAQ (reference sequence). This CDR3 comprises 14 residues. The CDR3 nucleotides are TGTGCCAGCAGCCAAACCGGGGATGGAAACACCATATATTTT. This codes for CASSQTGDGNTIYF. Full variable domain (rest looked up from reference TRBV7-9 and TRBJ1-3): DTGVSQNPRHKITKRGQNVTFRCDPISEHNRLYWYRQTLGQGPEFLTYFQNEAQLEKSRLLSDRFSAERPKGSFSTLEIQRTEQGDSAMYLCASSQTGDGNTIYFGEGSWLTVV.

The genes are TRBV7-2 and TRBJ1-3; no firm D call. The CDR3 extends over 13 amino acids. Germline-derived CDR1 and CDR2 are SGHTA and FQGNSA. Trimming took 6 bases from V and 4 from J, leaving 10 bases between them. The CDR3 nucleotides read TGTGCCAGCAGTAAAAGTGGAGGAAACACCATATATTTT. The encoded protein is CASSKSGGNTIYF.

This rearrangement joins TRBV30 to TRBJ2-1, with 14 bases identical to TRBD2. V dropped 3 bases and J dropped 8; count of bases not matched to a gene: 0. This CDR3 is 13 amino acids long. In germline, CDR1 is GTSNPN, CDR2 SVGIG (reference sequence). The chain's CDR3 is CAWRGLAGDEQFF. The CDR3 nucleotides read TGTGCCTGGAGGGGACTAGCGGGAGATGAGCAGTTCTTC.